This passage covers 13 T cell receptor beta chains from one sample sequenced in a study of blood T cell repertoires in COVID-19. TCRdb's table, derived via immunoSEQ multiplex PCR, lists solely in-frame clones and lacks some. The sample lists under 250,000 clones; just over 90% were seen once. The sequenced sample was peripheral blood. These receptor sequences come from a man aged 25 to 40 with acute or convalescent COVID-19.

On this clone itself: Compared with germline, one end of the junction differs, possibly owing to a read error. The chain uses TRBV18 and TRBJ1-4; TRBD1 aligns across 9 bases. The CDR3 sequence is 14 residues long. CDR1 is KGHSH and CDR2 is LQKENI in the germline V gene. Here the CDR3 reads CASSQGATNEKLFF. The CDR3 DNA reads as TGTGCCAGTTCACAGGGGGCTACTAATGAAAAACTGTTTTTT.

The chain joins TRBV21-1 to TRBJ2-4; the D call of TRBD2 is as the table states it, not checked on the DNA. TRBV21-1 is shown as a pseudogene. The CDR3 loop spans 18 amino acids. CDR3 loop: CASPRGVRGLAAKNIQYF. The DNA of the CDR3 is TGTGCCAGCCCGAGAGGAGTACGGGGACTAGCAGCCAAAAACATTCAGTACTTC.

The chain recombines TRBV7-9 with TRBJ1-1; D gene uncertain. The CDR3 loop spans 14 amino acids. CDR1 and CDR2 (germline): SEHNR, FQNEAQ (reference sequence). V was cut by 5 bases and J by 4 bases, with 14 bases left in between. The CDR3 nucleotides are TGTGCCAGCAGCCCAGACACTTGGGCCACTGAAGCTTTCTTT. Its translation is CASSPDTWATEAFF.

The CDR3 here is CASSQRTDSTGELFF. The CDR3 DNA reads as TGCGCCAGCAGCCAAAGGACAGATTCTACCGGGGAGCTGTTTTTT. The V call is TRBV4-1, the J call TRBJ2-2, with D perhaps TRBD1 (6 bases). Germline values: CDR1 MGHRA, CDR2 YSYEKL. CDR3 length: 15 amino acids. V lost 2 bases and J lost 5, with 12 bases in between.

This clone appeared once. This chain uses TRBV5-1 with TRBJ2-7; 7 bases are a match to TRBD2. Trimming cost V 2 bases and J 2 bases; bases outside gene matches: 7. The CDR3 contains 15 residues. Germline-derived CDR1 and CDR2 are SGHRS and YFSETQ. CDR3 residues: CASSFLGGAPYEQYF. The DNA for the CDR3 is TGCGCCAGCAGCTTTTTGGGAGGGGCGCCCTACGAGCAGTACTTC.

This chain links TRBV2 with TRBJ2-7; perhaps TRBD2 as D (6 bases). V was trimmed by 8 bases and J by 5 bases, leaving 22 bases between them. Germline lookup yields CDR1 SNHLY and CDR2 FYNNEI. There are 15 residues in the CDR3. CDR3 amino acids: CASGGRLRGRDEQYF. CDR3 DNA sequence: TGTGCCAGCGGGGGGAGGTTACGAGGCCGGGACGAGCAGTACTTC.

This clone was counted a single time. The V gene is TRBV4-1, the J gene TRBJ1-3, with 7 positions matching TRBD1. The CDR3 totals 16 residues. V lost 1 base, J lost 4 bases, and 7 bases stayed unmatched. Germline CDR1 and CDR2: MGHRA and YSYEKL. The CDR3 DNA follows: TGCGCCAGCAGCCAAGCGGTAACAGGGGTGGGAAACACCATATATTTT. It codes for CASSQAVTGVGNTIYF.

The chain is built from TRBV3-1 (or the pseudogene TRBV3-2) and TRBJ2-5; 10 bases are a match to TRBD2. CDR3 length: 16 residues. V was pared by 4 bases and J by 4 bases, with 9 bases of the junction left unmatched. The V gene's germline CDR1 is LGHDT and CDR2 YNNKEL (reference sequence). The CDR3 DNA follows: TGTGCCAGCAGCCGCCAATCGGGACTAGCGATAGAGACCCAGTACTTC. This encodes CASSRQSGLAIETQYF.

The CDR3: CASSFGGATQETQYF. Here the CDR3 DNA reads TGTGCCAGCAGTTTTGGCGGAGCTACTCAAGAGACCCAGTACTTC. The genes are TRBV28 and TRBJ2-5; D call uncertain. The CDR3 length is 15 residues. Trimming pared 3 bases from V and 2 bases from J, leaving 13 bases between. Germline CDR1 and CDR2: MDHEN and SYDVKM.

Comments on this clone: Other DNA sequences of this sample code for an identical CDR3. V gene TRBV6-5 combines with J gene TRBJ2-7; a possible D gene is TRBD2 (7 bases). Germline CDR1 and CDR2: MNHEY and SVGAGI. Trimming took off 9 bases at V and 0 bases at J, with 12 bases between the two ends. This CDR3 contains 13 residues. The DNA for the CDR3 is TGTGCCAGTCGACGGGGGGCCTCCTACGAGCAGTACTTC. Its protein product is CASRRGASYEQYF.

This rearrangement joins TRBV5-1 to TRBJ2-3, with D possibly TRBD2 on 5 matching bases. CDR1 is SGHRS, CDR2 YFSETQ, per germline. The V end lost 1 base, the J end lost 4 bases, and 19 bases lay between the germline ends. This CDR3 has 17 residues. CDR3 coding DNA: TGCGCCAGCAGCTTGCGGACCGGGATTAGTGGGGCAGATACGCAGTATTTT. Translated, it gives CASSLRTGISGADTQYF.

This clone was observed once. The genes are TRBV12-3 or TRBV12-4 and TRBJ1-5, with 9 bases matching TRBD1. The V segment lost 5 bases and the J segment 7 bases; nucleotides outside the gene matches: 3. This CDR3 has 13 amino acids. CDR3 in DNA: TGTGCCAGCAGTGACAGGGGGAACCAGCCCCAGCATTTT. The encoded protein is CASSDRGNQPQHF.

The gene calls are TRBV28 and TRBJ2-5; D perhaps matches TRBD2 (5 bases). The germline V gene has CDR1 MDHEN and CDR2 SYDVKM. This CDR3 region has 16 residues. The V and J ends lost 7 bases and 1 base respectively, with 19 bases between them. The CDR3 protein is CASTPPGRVPQETQYF. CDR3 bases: TGTGCCAGCACTCCCCCCGGGCGGGTCCCCCAAGAGACCCAGTACTTC.